These T cell receptor beta chains were read from a single sample in a study of OX40 agonist ivuxolimab in advanced cancers. Here immunoSEQ multiplex PCR was the method, and the copy in TCRdb shows in-frame clones only, minus some. The profile shows around 77,000 clones, about 78% of them singletons. Sequenced material: CD4+ or CD8+ T cells sorted from blood, taken in a trial of the OX40 agonist ivuxolimab. These receptor sequences come from an adult with an advanced solid tumor such as melanoma, head and neck, liver or kidney cancer. CDR3s include the opening cysteine and the closing phenylalanine or tryptophan. The order of the fields is CDR3 DNA, CDR3 protein, clone size, D gene, V gene, J gene. The D gene is left open where the match is weak. Size is omitted from some rows. Given values are once, few, many or a class for expanded clones.

DNA: TGCGCTAGCAGCTTGGGAGACCTAAATGAAAAACTGTTTTTT; CDR3: CASSLGDLNEKLFF; size: NA; D: NA; V: TRBV5-1; J: TRBJ1-4
DNA: TGTGCCAGCAGCGTGGACTTTACCCACACAGATACGCAGTATTTT; CDR3: CASSVDFTHTDTQYF; size: NA; D: NA; V: TRBV2; J: TRBJ2-3
DNA: TGCGCCAGCAGCGGGGGACGGAACTCTGGAAACACCATATATTTT; CDR3: CASSGGRNSGNTIYF; size: NA; D: NA; V: TRBV5-1; J: TRBJ1-3
DNA: TGTGCCAGCAGCTTAGCAGAGGGTGGAAACACCATATATTTT; CDR3: CASSLAEGGNTIYF; size: NA; D: NA; V: TRBV11-3; J: TRBJ1-3
DNA: TGTGCCAGCAGCTTGGCCTGGGCAGAAGAGACCCAGTACTTC; CDR3: CASSLAWAEETQYF; size: once; D: NA; V: TRBV5-4; J: TRBJ2-5
DNA: TGTGCCAGCAGCAAAGCGTTAACCTACGAGCAGTACTTC; CDR3: CASSKALTYEQYF; size: NA; D: NA; V: TRBV21-1; J: TRBJ2-7
DNA: TGTGCCAGCAGCTTAGCAGGAGAGGAGTTGAACACTGAAGCTTTCTTT; CDR3: CASSLAGEELNTEAFF; size: NA; D: NA; V: TRBV7-9; J: TRBJ1-1
DNA: TGTGCCAGCAGCTTGGGCCTCTCCGGGGGGATCACTGAAAAACTGTTTTTT; CDR3: CASSLGLSGGITEKLFF; size: NA; D: NA; V: TRBV5-6; J: TRBJ1-4
DNA: TGTGCCAGCAGCCCATCCGGGACAGGGAACAATGAGCAGTTCTTC; CDR3: CASSPSGTGNNEQFF; size: NA; D: TRBD1; V: TRBV9; J: TRBJ2-1
DNA: TGTGCCAGCAGACCAACTTATCAGGGTGGAAACACCATATATTTT; CDR3: CASRPTYQGGNTIYF; size: NA; D: NA; V: TRBV6-5; J: TRBJ1-3
DNA: TGTGCCAGCAGTGAAGCTTTACAGAGGGATGGCTACACCTTC; CDR3: CASSEALQRDGYTF; size: NA; D: NA; V: TRBV6-1; J: TRBJ1-2
DNA: TGTGCCAGCAGCTTGGTTGGACAGGGGATGTACGAGCAGTACTTC; CDR3: CASSLVGQGMYEQYF; size: NA; D: TRBD1; V: TRBV5-6; J: TRBJ2-7
DNA: TGTGCCAGCAGCTCCCACACGGGACTAGCTTACAATAATGAGCAGTTCTTC; CDR3: CASSSHTGLAYNNEQFF; size: NA; D: TRBD2; V: TRBV7-9; J: TRBJ2-1
DNA: TGTGCCAGTAGTGCCTGGACAGGAATTGGCGGAAACACCATATATTTT; CDR3: CASSAWTGIGGNTIYF; size: NA; D: TRBD1; V: TRBV19; J: TRBJ1-3
DNA: TGTGCCAGCAGTCTTACCCCGGGGGAAGGCTACACCTTC; CDR3: CASSLTPGEGYTF; size: NA; D: NA; V: TRBV28; J: TRBJ1-2
DNA: TGTGCCAGTAGTACCCTTGGACCTAGCTACACCTTC; CDR3: CASSTLGPSYTF; size: NA; D: NA; V: TRBV19; J: TRBJ1-2
DNA: TGTGCCAGTAGTGTGGGGGGGACAGGGGCCCAAGAGACCCAGTACTTC; CDR3: CASSVGGTGAQETQYF; size: NA; D: TRBD1; V: TRBV19; J: TRBJ2-5
DNA: TGTGCCAGCAGCCGGGACAGGGTCTACGAGCAGTACTTC; CDR3: CASSRDRVYEQYF; size: NA; D: TRBD1; V: TRBV5-6; J: TRBJ2-7
DNA: TGTGCCAGCAGTGACAGGGGCGGGGGCAATCAGCCCCAGCATTTT; CDR3: CASSDRGGGNQPQHF; size: NA; D: NA; V: TRBV2; J: TRBJ1-5
DNA: TGTGCCAGCAGGGAGGGGGTGAACACTGAAGCTTTCTTT; CDR3: CASREGVNTEAFF; size: NA; D: NA; V: TRBV7-3; J: TRBJ1-1
DNA: TGTGCCAGTAGTATGCGGGGACTAGCGGGGGGGCCCAATGAGCAGTTCTTC; CDR3: CASSMRGLAGGPNEQFF; size: once; D: TRBD2; V: TRBV19; J: TRBJ2-1
DNA: TGTGCCTGGAGCTCAGTCACTGAAGCTTTCTTT; CDR3: CAWSSVTEAFF; size: few; D: NA; V: TRBV30; J: TRBJ1-1